The 15 T cell receptor beta chains below come from one sample, sequenced in a study of CD8 T cells in Susac syndrome. The authors reverse transcribed about 0.5 to 1 ug RNA with random hexamers. In TCRdb, the immunoSEQ multiplex PCR reads were re-called with MiXCR into one record per CDR3 protein. The profile covers about 430,000 distinct CDR3 sequences, with approximately 85% appearing a single time and under 0.15% taken by the ten largest. Material for sequencing was CD8+ T cells from PBMCs. Receptors were obtained from a human donor with multiple sclerosis.

The chain links TRBV11-3 to TRBJ2-3; D is unresolved. The CDR3 totals 13 residues. From germline, CDR1 is SGHNT and CDR2 YENEEA. V was cut by 5 bases and J by 4 bases, with 10 bases left in between. Here the CDR3 DNA reads TGTGCCAGCAGCCCTTCCATCGCAGATACGCAGTATTTT. It is translated as CASSPSIADTQYF.

The rearrangement joins TRBV19 to TRBJ2-1; D may be TRBD1 or TRBD2 (6 bases each). Per germline, CDR1 LNHDA and CDR2 SQIVND (reference sequence). The V gene lost 1 base and the J gene lost 0 bases, with 13 bases spanning the gap. The CDR3 consists of 17 residues. CDR3: CASSIGGARSSYNEQFF. Written as DNA, the CDR3 is TGTGCCAGTAGTATAGGGGGGGCTCGAAGCTCCTACAATGAGCAGTTCTTC.

CDR3 amino acids: CAILRRGIGYEQYF. In nucleotides, the CDR3 is TGTGCCATCCTCAGGAGAGGGATTGGCTATGAGCAGTACTTC. The V and J genes are TRBV2 and TRBJ2-7; TRBD2 is a possible D gene (5 bases). CDR1 and CDR2 from the germline V gene are SNHLY and FYNNEI. V was cut by 10 bases and J by 7 bases, with 23 bases left in between. The CDR3 loop spans 14 amino acids.

V is TRBV15 and J is TRBJ1-3; 8 bases map to TRBD1. The V gene end was trimmed by 9 bases and the J gene end by 6 bases; junction bases not matched to a gene: 10. CDR3 length: 14 amino acids. Germline V gives CDR1 LNHNV, CDR2 YYDKDF (reference sequence). This CDR3 reads CATCRTGFENTIYF. In DNA, the CDR3 is TGTGCCACATGCCGGACAGGGTTTGAAAACACCATATATTTT. Complete variable domain (other parts from reference TRBV15 and TRBJ1-3): DAMVIQNPRYQVTQFGKPVTLSCSQTLNHNVMYWYQQKSSQAPKLLFHYYDKDFNNEADTPDNFQSRRPNTSFCFLDIRSPGLGDTAMYLCATCRTGFENTIYFGEGSWLTVV.

J is TRBJ2-2 and V is TRBV4-2, with D possibly called TRBD1 or TRBD2 (6 bases each). The CDR3 runs 14 residues. Deletions cut 4 bases from V and 8 bases from J, with 14 bases between. Germline CDR1 LGHNA, CDR2 YNFKEQ. CDR3 sequence: CASSPWGAVGELFF. DNA of the CDR3: TGTGCCAGCAGCCCTTGGGGGGCGGTAGGGGAGCTGTTTTTT.

This clonotype appeared a few times. The V and J genes are TRBV5-1 and TRBJ2-5; 12 bases agree with TRBD2. CDR1 and CDR2 from the germline V gene are SGHRS and YFSETQ. The CDR3 length is 17 residues. V lost 3 bases, J lost 2 bases, and 8 bases stayed unmatched. CDR3 DNA: TGCGCCAGCAGCTCTGGACTAGCGGGAAGGGAGCAAGAGACCCAGTACTTC. Encoded protein: CASSSGLAGREQETQYF.

V usage is TRBV6-1 and J usage is TRBJ2-7, with a weak D call TRBD1 (6 bases). This CDR3 contains 16 residues. Germline-derived CDR1 and CDR2 are MNHNS and SASEGT. Between the trimmed V and J ends, which lost 4 bases and 2 bases, there was a span of 18 bases. The chain's CDR3 is CASSGPWTAVTYEQYF. The CDR3 DNA reads TGTGCCAGCAGTGGGCCATGGACAGCTGTAACCTACGAGCAGTACTTC.

The rearrangement links TRBV7-6 to TRBJ2-7; 9 bases are shared with TRBD1. Looked up from germline, CDR1 is SGHVS and CDR2 is FNYEAQ. The length of the CDR3 is 16 residues. V was pared by 5 bases and J by 6 bases, with 14 bases of the junction left unmatched. The CDR3 nucleotides are TGTGCCAGCAGCCTCCACCCGGGACAGGGATATGGCGAGCAGTACTTC. Its translation: CASSLHPGQGYGEQYF.

The rearrangement links TRBV30 to TRBJ2-3; possibly TRBD1 for D (6 bases). The CDR3 spans 16 residues. Trimming shortened V by 2 bases and J by 7 bases, and 22 bases separated the two germline ends. CDR1 and CDR2 (germline): GTSNPN, SVGIG (reference sequence). CDR3 nucleotide sequence: TGTGCCTGGAGTTGGATGGGACAACCAACCCTTTATACGCAGTATTTT. Amino acids: CAWSWMGQPTLYTQYF.

Turning to this clonotype: A junction boundary mismatches the germline segment, possibly from a read error. The chain links TRBV7-7 to TRBJ2-1, with D maybe TRBD1 (5 bases). Germline CDR1 and CDR2: SSHAT and FNYEAQ (reference sequence). The CDR3 sequence is 18 residues long. This CDR3 is CASSPGPKGSRGYNEQFF. CDR3 in DNA: TGTGCTAGCAGCCCAGGGCCGAAGGGTTCGAGAGGTTACAATGAGCAGTTCTTC.

The rearrangement links TRBV30 to TRBJ1-1, with 9 bases matching TRBD1. The germline gives CDR1 GTSNPN, CDR2 SVGIG (reference sequence). The CDR3 is 16 residues long. V shed 3 bases, J shed 5 bases, and the junction held 13 bases outside the gene matches. The CDR3 loop reads CAWRDRQGEKGTEAFF. The DNA of the CDR3 is TGTGCCTGGAGAGACCGACAGGGGGAGAAGGGGACTGAAGCTTTCTTT.

The chain uses TRBV4-1 and TRBJ1-2; 11 nucleotides agree with TRBD1. Germline trimming cut 3 bases from V and 8 bases from J; bases unmatched to any gene: 11. CDR3 length equals 16 residues. Germline assignment: CDR1 MGHRA and CDR2 YSYEKL. In nucleotides, the CDR3 is TGCGCCAGCAGCCAGAAGGGTGGACAGGGGGCGGAAGGCTACACCTTC. Translation: CASSQKGGQGAEGYTF.

This clonotype occurred a few times. J is TRBJ1-1 and V is TRBV7-6, with 8 bases identical to TRBD1. The CDR3 has 13 amino acids. Germline V lookup: CDR1 SGHVS, CDR2 FNYEAQ. V dropped 4 bases and J dropped 4; count of bases not matched to a gene: 2. The CDR3 DNA is TGTGCCAGCAGCTCAGGGGGCTCCACTGAAGCTTTCTTT. Protein sequence: CASSSGGSTEAFF.

This clonotype was detected once. This CDR3 reads CASSFGTAAYEQYF. The CDR3 DNA reads as TGTGCCAGCAGTTTCGGGACTGCCGCCTACGAGCAGTACTTC. The rearrangement uses TRBV12-3 or TRBV12-4 and TRBJ2-7, with D possibly matching TRBD2 (6 bases). This CDR3 is built from 14 residues. V was cut by 3 bases and J by 2 bases, with 11 bases left in between.

The chain recombines TRBV12-3 or TRBV12-4 with TRBJ2-1, with a tentative D call TRBD2 (5 bases). The V gene lost 5 bases and the J gene lost 0 bases, with 11 bases spanning the gap. This CDR3 is 15 amino acids long. CDR3 in DNA: TGTGCCAGCAGTCCCGAAGCGGCCTCCTACAATGAGCAGTTCTTC. The encoded protein is CASSPEAASYNEQFF.